The rows below give T cell receptor beta chains drawn from one sample of a study of cytomegalovirus exposure and HLA in healthy donors. The repertoire was sequenced with immunoSEQ multiplex PCR; TCRdb's copy has only in-frame clones and lacks some. The data include some 130,000 clones; the top ten clones carry about 1.8%. The sample comprised PBMCs. Receptors were obtained from a man aged 18-30 years in good health and CMV-seronegative. Both conserved end residues are part of each CDR3. The order of the fields is J gene, V gene, D gene, CDR3 protein, CDR3 DNA. The D gene is left open where the match is weak.

j_gene: TRBJ1-5; v_gene: TRBV27; d_gene: -; CDR3aa: CASSRRQSNQPQHF; CDR3nt: TGTGCCAGCAGTCGACGACAGAGCAATCAGCCCCAGCATTTT
j_gene: TRBJ2-5; v_gene: TRBV5-4; d_gene: -; CDR3aa: CASSPVGPETQYF; CDR3nt: TGTGCCAGCAGCCCGGTGGGGCCGGAGACCCAGTACTTC
j_gene: TRBJ2-7; v_gene: TRBV11-1; d_gene: -; CDR3aa: CASSFGIRVEQYF; CDR3nt: TGTGCCAGCAGCTTTGGGATCAGGGTCGAGCAGTACTTC
j_gene: TRBJ2-5; v_gene: TRBV9; d_gene: TRBD1; CDR3aa: CASSAPGQGTKTQYF; CDR3nt: TGTGCCAGCAGCGCACCGGGACAGGGTACCAAGACCCAGTACTTC
j_gene: TRBJ2-7; v_gene: TRBV6-5; d_gene: -; CDR3aa: CASKRDIAYEQYF; CDR3nt: TGTGCCAGCAAACGGGACATCGCCTACGAGCAGTACTTC
j_gene: TRBJ2-2; v_gene: TRBV4-1; d_gene: TRBD2; CDR3aa: CASSQGSSGGGTGELFF; CDR3nt: TGCGCCAGCAGCCAAGGTTCTAGCGGGGGGGGGACCGGGGAGCTGTTTTTT
j_gene: TRBJ1-5; v_gene: TRBV7-2; d_gene: TRBD1; CDR3aa: CASSLKSGGNEPPQHF; CDR3nt: TGTGCCAGCAGCTTAAAGTCAGGGGGTAATGAACCGCCCCAGCATTTT
j_gene: TRBJ1-1; v_gene: TRBV29-1; d_gene: -; CDR3aa: CSVAGEGLTSEAFF; CDR3nt: TGCAGCGTTGCGGGGGAAGGCCTCACTAGTGAAGCTTTCTTT
j_gene: TRBJ2-7; v_gene: TRBV30; d_gene: -; CDR3aa: CAWSDSYEQYF; CDR3nt: TGTGCCTGGAGCGACAGCTACGAGCAGTACTTC
j_gene: TRBJ1-2; v_gene: TRBV7-2; d_gene: -; CDR3aa: CASSSAGGGDYGYTF; CDR3nt: TGTGCCAGCAGCTCCGCCGGGGGAGGGGACTATGGCTACACCTTC
j_gene: TRBJ1-2; v_gene: TRBV28; d_gene: -; CDR3aa: CASSGSRTIYGYTF; CDR3nt: TGTGCCAGCAGTGGATCAAGGACAATATATGGCTACACCTTC
j_gene: TRBJ1-2; v_gene: TRBV29-1; d_gene: -; CDR3aa: CSVESGVNYGYTF; CDR3nt: TGCAGCGTTGAATCAGGTGTAAACTATGGCTACACCTTC
j_gene: TRBJ1-1; v_gene: TRBV9; d_gene: -; CDR3aa: CASSVGGRTAMNTEAFF; CDR3nt: TGTGCCAGCAGCGTAGGGGGCAGGACGGCTATGAACACTGAAGCTTTCTTT
j_gene: TRBJ2-7; v_gene: TRBV30; d_gene: -; CDR3aa: CAWTGGEGEQYF; CDR3nt: TGTGCCTGGACGGGCGGGGAAGGCGAGCAGTACTTC
j_gene: TRBJ1-3; v_gene: TRBV30; d_gene: -; CDR3aa: CAWSGGKTRVGNTIYF; CDR3nt: TGTGCCTGGAGCGGGGGAAAGACTCGTGTTGGAAACACCATATATTTT
j_gene: TRBJ2-7; v_gene: TRBV6-1; d_gene: TRBD1; CDR3aa: CASSEKSGTGGSEQYF; CDR3nt: TGTGCCAGCAGTGAAAAAAGCGGGACAGGGGGCTCCGAGCAGTACTTC
j_gene: TRBJ2-4; v_gene: TRBV6-5; d_gene: TRBD2; CDR3aa: CASSSGTSIDIQYF; CDR3nt: TGTGCCAGCAGCTCCGGGACTAGTATTGACATTCAGTACTTC
j_gene: TRBJ2-2; v_gene: TRBV19; d_gene: TRBD1; CDR3aa: CASSIRAGGLSSTGELFF; CDR3nt: TGTGCCAGTAGTATAAGAGCAGGGGGCTTAAGTAGCACCGGGGAGCTGTTTTTT
j_gene: TRBJ2-3; v_gene: TRBV10-3; d_gene: -; CDR3aa: CAIGRIGTDTQYF; CDR3nt: TGTGCCATCGGCAGGATCGGCACAGATACGCAGTATTTT
j_gene: TRBJ2-3; v_gene: TRBV28; d_gene: -; CDR3aa: CASSLERADTQYF; CDR3nt: TGTGCCAGCAGTTTAGAGAGGGCGGATACGCAGTATTTT
j_gene: TRBJ1-5; v_gene: TRBV6-5; d_gene: -; CDR3aa: CASSYDGLQPQHF; CDR3nt: TGTGCCAGCAGTTACGACGGACTCCAGCCCCAGCATTTT
j_gene: TRBJ1-5; v_gene: TRBV10-3; d_gene: TRBD1; CDR3aa: CATQGAFQPQHF; CDR3nt: TGTGCCACCCAGGGGGCCTTTCAGCCCCAGCATTTT